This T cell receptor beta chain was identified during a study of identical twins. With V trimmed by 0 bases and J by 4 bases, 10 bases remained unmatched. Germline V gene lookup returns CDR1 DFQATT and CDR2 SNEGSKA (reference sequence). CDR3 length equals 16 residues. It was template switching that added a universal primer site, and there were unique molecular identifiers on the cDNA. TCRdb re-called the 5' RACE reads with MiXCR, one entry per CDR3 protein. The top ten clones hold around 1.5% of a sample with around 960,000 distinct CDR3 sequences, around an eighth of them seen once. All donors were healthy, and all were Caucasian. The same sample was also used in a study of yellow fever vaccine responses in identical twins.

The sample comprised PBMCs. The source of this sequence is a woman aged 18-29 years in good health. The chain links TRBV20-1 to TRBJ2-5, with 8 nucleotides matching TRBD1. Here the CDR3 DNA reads TGCAGTGCTAGAGATCCTGGACAGGGATCGCTAGAGACCCAGTACTTC. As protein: CSARDPGQGSLETQYF.